This entry concerns a single T cell receptor beta chain. This sample stems from a study of T cell changes during pregnancy in multiple sclerosis. The CDR3 is made up of 13 amino acids. V lost 11 bases and J lost 9, with 20 bases in between. The germline V gene has CDR1 LNHDA and CDR2 SQIVND (reference sequence). Clones were read by immunoSEQ multiplex PCR, and TCRdb kept only the in-frame ones, dropping some. The sample has around 88,000 clones; approximately 93% are singletons. The TCR sequence derives from a female donor with multiple sclerosis, enrolled in a pregnancy study. The chain has TRBV19 and TRBJ2-4; the D gene is possibly TRBD2 (6 bases). This sample comprised peripheral blood, obtained in the first trimester of pregnancy. The CDR3 protein is CAASRVEGAIQYF. The CDR3 bases are TGTGCCGCCAGTAGGGTGGAGGGAGCCATTCAGTACTTC.